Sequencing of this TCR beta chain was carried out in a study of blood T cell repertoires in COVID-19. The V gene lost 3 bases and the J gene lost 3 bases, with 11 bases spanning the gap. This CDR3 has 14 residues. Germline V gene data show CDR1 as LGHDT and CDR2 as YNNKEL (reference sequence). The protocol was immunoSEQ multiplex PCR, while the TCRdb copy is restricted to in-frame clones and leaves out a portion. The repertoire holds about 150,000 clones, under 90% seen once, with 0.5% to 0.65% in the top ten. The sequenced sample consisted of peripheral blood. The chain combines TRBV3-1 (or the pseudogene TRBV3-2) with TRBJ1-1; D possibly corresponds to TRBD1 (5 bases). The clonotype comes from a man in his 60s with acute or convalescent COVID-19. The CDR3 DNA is TGTGCCAGCAGCCATCGCGGCAGGGACACTGAAGCTTTCTTT. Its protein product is CASSHRGRDTEAFF.